This TCR beta chain was observed in a study of cytomegalovirus exposure and HLA in healthy donors. The CDR3 is made up of 15 amino acids. Germline V gene sequence: CDR1 MNHEY, CDR2 SVGAGI. The junction had 7 bases not matched to a gene; V was cut back by 6 bases and J by 1 base. PCR amplification relied on 60 Vbeta primers (plus 13 Jbeta primers). Sequenced by immunoSEQ multiplex PCR; TCRdb stores in-frame clones only, minus some. This table holds fewer than 200,000 clones, 80% to 85% found once. This TCR came from a human donor in good health. Material for sequencing was PBMCs. This rearrangement joins TRBV6-5 to TRBJ1-1; 8 nucleotides match TRBD1. CDR3 sequence: CASSGRGQGNTEAFF. CDR3 in DNA: TGTGCCAGCAGCGGAAGAGGACAGGGGAACACTGAAGCTTTCTTT.